This entry is about one TCR beta chain. The antigen this receptor binds is unknown. Within one base of it there is no much larger clone, and no base qualities were kept. The sample belongs to a study of shared clonotypes between healthy human individuals (TCRdb year 2020). Turning to the overall study: The cohort comprised a couple of women and a few men aged 18 to 49 years. To estimate repertoire size and how much clonotype sharing occurs between individuals, the study deeply sequenced the blood TCR repertoires of five or six healthy adults. Different laboratories and diverse techniques were used to prepare libraries and sequence TCR repertoires, to increase sequencing depth and limit assay-specific biases. Per donor, leukapheresis produced somewhere between about 0.8 and 9 billion PBMCs.

The full study reports these points: The genetic and exposure-history diversity represented was limited by the small number of donors. Pairwise subsampling indicated that sequencing depth was expected to affect the degree of clonotype sharing among donors. Only blood was sampled, and tissue TCR repertoires likely differ from those in blood.

The donors were healthy, HIV-negative adults with no recently reported acute infections or vaccinations. Every donor was a Caucasian adult residing in Nashville, Tennessee, USA. For unsorted samples, approximately 81 million PBMCs were counted, and genomic DNA was extracted using the QIAamp DNA Blood Mini kit. Blood was collected by leukapheresis, and PBMCs were isolated by Ficoll-Histopaque density gradient centrifugation and then cryopreserved in liquid nitrogen vapor phase. Using the deep immunoSEQ assay, TCR CDR3 regions were amplified from genomic DNA by multiplex PCR. Genomic DNA extracted from each cell subset was distributed evenly over all wells of several immunoSEQ 96-well plates, and each plate served as one replicate. For unsorted PBMC, approximately 290 ng genomic DNA, equal to 32,000 or so T cell genomes, was loaded into each replicate PCR. Ten immunoSEQ deep assay plates were used to sequence unsorted PBMC genomic DNA. Purified libraries were measured with a Qubit 3.0 fluorometer, size-checked on a Bioanalyzer 2100, and measured again with the KAPA Library Quantification kit. A separate single-read 150-cycle Illumina NextSeq 550 flow cell was used to sequence each immunoSEQ 96-well plate. The paper's processing steps were these. Because the immunoSEQ output included only junctional sequences and no quality scores, the filtering could not be the same as the filtering used for full-length reads. To assign V/J genes and CDR3, sequences were annotated against IMGT germline references using PyIR, a Python wrapper for IgBLAST v1.9. Reads were filtered out if the reads had weak V/J assignments (E-value above 1e-6), no CDR3, stop codons, out-of-frame junctions, or ambiguous translated residues. A V3J clonotype was defined by an identical inferred V gene, J gene, and CDR3 amino acid sequence. The percentage overlap between two repertoires was calculated by dividing the number of shared unique clonotypes by the size of the smaller repertoire. RTK rarefaction, the Chao1 estimator, and Recon v2.1 estimates of unobserved clonotypes were used to assess repertoire richness. TCRdb holds this immuneACCESS table with in-frame rearrangements only. Some clones are missing; in checked studies, unresolved V genes explain under half, and the rest has no known cause. That table gives V, J and clone size, and the DNA gave D and trimming. The sample table holds about 490,000 clones, of which 79% were seen once. The ten biggest clones cover more than 10% of the sample.

The germline V gene (reference sequence) provides CDR1 SGHNT and CDR2 YYREEE. From the cysteine through the phenylalanine, the CDR3 covers 15 amino acids. Only the CDR3 DNA is retained, 45 bases long and in frame from the first base. V lost 4 bases and J lost 6 bases; the stretch between them is 17 bases long. The sequence joins TRBV5-4 to TRBJ2-4; TRBD1 is possibly the D segment (5 matching bases). Sequencing used PBMCs. The TCR was taken from a woman in her 40s in good health. Some clones in this sample may be carry-over from other donors' samples. The CDR3 protein is CASSPSGSRANIQYF. The DNA reads as follows: TGTGCCAGCAGCCCCTCAGGGTCTAGGGCAAACATTCAGTACTTC.